This TCR beta chain was sequenced for a study of blood T cell repertoires in COVID-19. Study-wide context: The United States, Italy and Spain provided the acute and convalescent COVID-19 samples. Sample material is recorded as cDNA or gDNA derived from T cells, B-cell-depleted T cells, or PBMCs.

In the source study's methods: Reference gene primer amplification gave nucleated cell count estimates. Clones were read by immunoSEQ multiplex PCR, and TCRdb kept only the in-frame ones, dropping some. V, J and clone size are taken as reported in that table, and D and trimming were inferred from the DNA itself. Of nearly 110,000 clones detected, roughly 90% appear once; the ten largest clones hold roughly 4.6%. The V segment lost 1 base and the J segment 3 bases; nucleotides outside the gene matches: 8. CDR1 is MGHRA and CDR2 is YSYEKL in the germline V gene. CDR3 size: 18 residues. This clone was picked up a small number of times.

The receptor comes from a middle-aged man with active or convalescent COVID-19. The chain is built from TRBV4-1 and TRBJ2-1; 11 nucleotides match TRBD2. The sample consisted of peripheral blood. CDR3 sequence reads: CASSQALRGLAVYNEQFF. Written as DNA, the CDR3 is TGCGCCAGCAGCCAAGCACTCCGGGGACTAGCGGTCTACAATGAGCAGTTCTTC.